One and the same sample provided the 10 T cell receptor beta chains below, sequenced in a study of shared clonotypes between healthy human individuals. Sequencing used immunoSEQ multiplex PCR; TCRdb keeps in-frame clones, though not all of them. The sample has about 190,000 clones, approximately 60% seen once; the top ten hold over 9.5%. Material: memory CD4+ T cells sorted from blood. Stated subset: CD45RA-negative fraction. The receptors here all came from a man aged 25 to 40 in good health.

The genes are TRBV29-1 and TRBJ2-1; D call uncertain. This CDR3 spans 12 amino acids. From germline, CDR1 is SQVTM and CDR2 ANQGSEA. The V end lost 5 bases, the J end lost 7 bases, and 12 bases lay between the germline ends. Here the CDR3 reads CSVKRSRNEQFF. CDR3 DNA: TGCAGCGTTAAGCGATCTAGAAATGAGCAGTTCTTC.

This clone came up many times. The rearrangement uses TRBV11-2 and TRBJ2-5; D unresolved. CDR3 size: 16 residues. The germline V gene encodes CDR1 SGHAT and CDR2 FQNNGV. The V end was cut by 1 base, the J end by 2 bases, with 14 bases between. CDR3 in amino acids: CASSLVWTSIQETQYF. For the CDR3, the DNA is TGTGCCAGCAGCTTAGTATGGACGTCTATACAAGAGACCCAGTACTTC.

V is TRBV2 and J is TRBJ2-1; 8 nucleotides align to TRBD1. CDR1 and CDR2 (germline): SNHLY, FYNNEI. The CDR3 is made up of 15 amino acids. V dropped 4 bases and J dropped 0; count of bases not matched to a gene: 2. CDR3 bases: TGTGCCAGCAGTGGGCAGGGGGCCTCCTACAATGAGCAGTTCTTC. It codes for CASSGQGASYNEQFF.

Remarks on this clone: Other DNA sequences in this sample translate to the same CDR3. The gene calls are TRBV5-1 and TRBJ2-5, with D perhaps given as TRBD1 or TRBD2 (5 bases each). CDR1 and CDR2 from the germline V gene are SGHRS and YFSETQ. Trimming pared 2 bases from V and 5 bases from J, leaving 16 bases between. CDR3 size: 15 residues. The CDR3, as DNA: TGCGCCAGCAGCTTTTATGGGGGAACCGAGGAGACCCAGTACTTC. As protein: CASSFYGGTEETQYF.

The chain carries TRBV2 and TRBJ2-7; D is perhaps TRBD1 or TRBD2 (6 bases each). V gave up 8 bases and J gave up 3 bases, with 17 bases separating them. Germline lookup yields CDR1 SNHLY and CDR2 FYNNEI. The CDR3 runs 14 residues. The DNA of the CDR3 is TGTGCCAGCCGAATGGGGGGCGGAATCTACGAGCAGTACTTC. Translating gives CASRMGGGIYEQYF. The entire variable domain, with the rest obtained from reference TRBV2 and TRBJ2-7, is as follows: EPEVTQTPSHQVTQMGQEVILRCVPISNHLYFYWYRQILGQKVEFLVSFYNNEISEKSEIFDDQFSVERPDGSNFTLKIRSTKLEDSAMYFCASRMGGGIYEQYFGPGTRLTVT.

The chain uses TRBV11-1 and TRBJ2-3; possible D gene TRBD2, 6 bases. Trimming cost V 0 bases and J 2 bases, with 18 bases left between them. Germline CDR1 SGHAT, CDR2 FQDESV (reference sequence). The length of the CDR3 is 18 residues. Written as DNA, the CDR3 is TGTGCCAGCAGCTTAGCCTTTTCTAGCGCTAAATTCACAGATACGCAGTATTTT. Amino acid sequence: CASSLAFSSAKFTDTQYF. Looking up the rest from reference TRBV11-1 and TRBJ2-3 gives the full variable domain: EAEVAQSPRYKITEKSQAVAFWCDPISGHATLYWYRQILGQGPELLVQFQDESVVDDSQLPKDRFSAERLKGVDSTLKIQPAELGDSAMYLCASSLAFSSAKFTDTQYFGPGTRLTVL.

The chain has TRBV4-3 and TRBJ1-3; D might be TRBD1 (6 bases). CDR3 length: 15 amino acids. With 3 bases removed from V and 0 bases from J, the gap between germline ends came to 9 bases. Germline V gene data show CDR1 as LGHNA and CDR2 as YSLEER. CDR3 bases: TGCGCCAGCAGCCAGTTGGACAGCTCTGGAAACACCATATATTTT. It codes for CASSQLDSSGNTIYF.

J is TRBJ2-1 and V is TRBV5-4; D gene unclear. Germline CDR1 and CDR2: SGHNT and YYREEE (reference sequence). There are 15 residues in the CDR3. V was pared by 0 bases and J by 8 bases, with 15 bases between. CDR3 bases: TGTGCCAGCAGCTTGGGTGGCCGCGTCCAAGATGAGCAGTTCTTC. Translated: CASSLGGRVQDEQFF.

The table lists this clone with a few counts. The genes are TRBV20-1 and TRBJ1-2; unclear D gene. This CDR3 spans 10 amino acids. Trimming shortened V by 6 bases and J by 5 bases, and 7 bases separated the two germline ends. Germline CDR1 reads DFQATT; CDR2 reads SNEGSKA (reference sequence). This CDR3 reads CSALDYGYTF. CDR3 DNA sequence: TGCAGTGCCCTCGATTATGGCTACACCTTC.

This chain uses TRBV5-1 with TRBJ2-3; D gene ambiguous. Trimming stripped 0 bases from V and 1 base from J, with 6 bases between. CDR3 length equals 14 residues. CDR1 SGHRS and CDR2 YFSETQ come from the germline V gene. CDR3 nucleotides: TGCGCCAGCAGCTTGGGGTCGGGCACAGATACGCAGTATTTT. It yields the protein CASSLGSGTDTQYF.